This T cell receptor beta chain is from a study of blood T cell repertoires in COVID-19. Study details: From the United States, Italy and Spain came samples of acute and convalescent COVID-19. From T cells, B-cell-depleted T cells, or PBMCs came the material, which was cDNA or gDNA.

The CDR3 spans 15 residues. Trimming stripped 0 bases from V and 5 bases from J, with 11 bases between. Germline V gene sequence: CDR1 SGHNT, CDR2 YYREEE (reference sequence). Original handling: Estimates of nucleated cell counts were drawn from the amplification of reference gene primers. The assay was immunoSEQ multiplex PCR, and TCRdb's table has in-frame clones only and misses some. V, J and clone size are taken as reported in that table, and D and trimming were inferred from the DNA itself. The profile shows about 230,000 clones, approximately 80% of them singletons. Sample: peripheral blood. The chain carries TRBV5-4 and TRBJ1-4; a weak D match, TRBD1 (6 bases). The sequence was obtained from a woman in her forties or fifties with acute or convalescent COVID-19. The CDR3, as DNA: TGTGCCAGCAGCTTGGCGGGGGGGCGCAATGAAAAACTGTTTTTT. Translation gives CASSLAGGRNEKLFF.